Listed here are 19 T cell receptor beta chains from one sample, sequenced in a study of blood T cell repertoires in COVID-19. Assay used: immunoSEQ multiplex PCR; TCRdb lists only in-frame clones, some missing. The sample shows a few hundred thousand clones, roughly 87% of them seen only once. Sequenced input: PBMCs or T cells enriched from blood (not recorded which). These receptors all come from a woman aged 25 to 45 who had recovered from COVID-19.

This clone was recorded a few times. V and J are TRBV5-1 and TRBJ1-1; 7 bases agree with TRBD1. V lost 3 bases and J lost 5; bases outside the gene matches: 10. The CDR3 runs 15 residues. Germline V gene sequence: CDR1 SGHRS, CDR2 YFSETQ. CDR3 loop: CASSWETGLQTEAFF. CDR3 bases: TGCGCCAGCAGCTGGGAGACAGGGCTACAGACTGAAGCTTTCTTT.

Comments on this clone: One end of the junction is discordant with germline, which a read error may explain. This chain connects TRBV30 to TRBJ1-4, with D perhaps TRBD1 (6 bases). Germline values: CDR1 GTSNPN, CDR2 SVGIG (reference sequence). The CDR3 runs to 15 residues. The CDR3 loop is CAWSGGASSNEELFF. The CDR3 region has the DNA TGTGCCTGGAGCGGGGGGGCCTCCTCTAATGAAGAACTGTTTTTT.

The gene calls are TRBV5-1 and TRBJ1-4; 10 nucleotides agree with TRBD1. The CDR3 extends over 16 amino acids. Looked up from germline, CDR1 is SGHRS and CDR2 is YFSETQ. Germline trimming cut 4 bases from V and 3 bases from J; bases unmatched to any gene: 6. CDR3 sequence (DNA): TGCGCCAGCAGCCGGGACAGGGGTTTTCCTAATGAAAAACTGTTTTTT. This codes for CASSRDRGFPNEKLFF. Full variable domain (rest looked up from reference TRBV5-1 and TRBJ1-4): KAGVTQTPRYLIKTRGQQVTLSCSPISGHRSVSWYQQTPGQGLQFLFEYFSETQRNKGNFPGRFSGRQFSNSRSEMNVSTLELGDSALYLCASSRDRGFPNEKLFFGSGTQLSVL.

The gene calls are TRBV2 and TRBJ2-3; D might be TRBD2 (5 bases). Germline loops: CDR1 SNHLY, CDR2 FYNNEI. This CDR3 comprises 14 residues. V gave up 1 base and J gave up 2 bases, with 7 bases separating them. CDR3 bases: TGTGCCAGCAGTGAAGGGAGGCCCACAGATACGCAGTATTTT. It yields the protein CASSEGRPTDTQYF.

This sequence joins TRBV30 and TRBJ2-5; D is unclear. The CDR3 sequence is 14 residues long. CDR1 is GTSNPN and CDR2 is SVGIG in the germline V gene (reference sequence). V was trimmed by 2 bases and J by 5 bases, leaving 15 bases between them. The CDR3 DNA reads TGTGCCTGGAGTCCCGCCAGTCGCATGGAGACCCAGTACTTC. It encodes CAWSPASRMETQYF.

The V and J genes are TRBV30 and TRBJ2-3, with TRBD2 identical over 9 bases. CDR3 size: 16 residues. V lost 3 bases, J lost 0 bases, and 7 bases stayed unmatched. Per germline, CDR1 GTSNPN and CDR2 SVGIG (reference sequence). The DNA of the CDR3 is TGTGCCTGGAGCGGAAGCGGGGGGACTAGCACAGATACGCAGTATTTT. Amino acids: CAWSGSGGTSTDTQYF.

A few counts support this clone. The CDR3 protein is CASSESGRGGTEAFF. CDR3 nucleotides: TGCGCCAGCAGTGAGTCGGGCCGGGGAGGGACTGAAGCTTTCTTT. J is TRBJ1-1 and V is TRBV10-1; no clear D gene. The CDR3 covers 15 residues. Germline values: CDR1 WNHNN, CDR2 SYGVQD (reference sequence). V was trimmed by 0 bases and J by 5 bases, leaving 13 bases between them.

V and J are TRBV28 and TRBJ1-5, with 12 bases identical to TRBD1. The CDR3 contains 15 residues. Trimming removed 3 bases from V and 6 bases from J; junction bases left unmatched: 3. The germline V gene encodes CDR1 MDHEN and CDR2 SYDVKM. This chain's CDR3 is CASSLGQGAGQPQHF. For the CDR3, the DNA is TGTGCCAGCAGTTTGGGACAGGGGGCAGGTCAGCCCCAGCATTTT.

This clone was seen a single time. The J gene is TRBJ2-1, the V gene TRBV6-5, with D possibly being TRBD2 (6 bases). Germline assignment: CDR1 MNHEY and CDR2 SVGAGI. This CDR3 is built from 15 residues. Trimming pared 6 bases from V and 0 bases from J, leaving 12 bases between. CDR3 loop: CASRPRGSSYNEQFF. In nucleotides, the CDR3 is TGTGCCAGCAGACCTCGGGGGAGCTCCTACAATGAGCAGTTCTTC.

CDR3 nucleotides: TGTGCCAGCAGTTCTACCACAGGGGTCCAAGAGACCCAGTACTTC. This gives the protein CASSSTTGVQETQYF. The chain employs TRBV6-5 and TRBJ2-5; TRBD1 matches at 7 bases. Trimming took 4 bases from V and 1 from J; bases not matched to a gene: 6. The CDR3 loop spans 15 amino acids. Germline V gene data show CDR1 as MNHEY and CDR2 as SVGAGI.

The chain joins TRBV12-5 to TRBJ1-1; a weak D match, TRBD1 (5 bases). The CDR3 is 16 amino acids. Germline CDR1 LGHNT, CDR2 FRNRAP. The V end lost 0 bases, the J end lost 0 bases, and 11 bases lay between the germline ends. The DNA for the CDR3 is TGTGCTAGTGGTTTGGTGACAGCCCCCATGAACACTGAAGCTTTCTTT. Translated, it gives CASGLVTAPMNTEAFF.

V gene TRBV9 combines with J gene TRBJ1-2, with TRBD1 matching 8 bases. CDR3 length: 15 amino acids. V lost 0 bases, J lost 6 bases, and 7 bases stayed unmatched. The germline V gene encodes CDR1 SGDLS and CDR2 YYNGEE. CDR3 sequence reads: CASSVVPQQGDGYTF. The CDR3 DNA sequence: TGTGCCAGCAGCGTAGTCCCCCAACAGGGGGATGGCTACACCTTC. The full variable domain, completed using reference TRBV9 and TRBJ1-2, is DSGVTQTPKHLITATGQRVTLRCSPRSGDLSVYWYQQSLDQGLQFLIQYYNGEERAKGNILERFSAQQFPDLHSELNLSSLELGDSALYFCASSVVPQQGDGYTFGSGTRLTVV.

The V call is TRBV6-6, the J call TRBJ1-2; 7 nucleotides match TRBD1. J lost 4 bases, V lost 5 bases, and 13 bases had no gene match. This CDR3 comprises 16 residues. CDR1 MNHNY and CDR2 SVGAGI come from the germline V gene (reference sequence). DNA for the CDR3: TGTGCCAGCAGTCTCGCCCCAACAGGGGACGGCTATGGCTACACCTTC. Encoded protein: CASSLAPTGDGYGYTF.

J is TRBJ1-6 and V is TRBV19, with TRBD1 as a possible D gene (6 bases). V dropped 3 bases and J dropped 5 bases, with 14 bases sitting between them. Germline CDR1 LNHDA, CDR2 SQIVND (reference sequence). There are 16 residues in the CDR3. CDR3: CASSMLGRGDNSPLHF. CDR3 nucleotide sequence: TGTGCCAGTAGTATGTTGGGCAGGGGAGATAATTCACCCCTCCACTTT.

V and J are TRBV11-2 and TRBJ2-3; the D is unclear. The V gene's germline CDR1 is SGHAT and CDR2 FQNNGV. The CDR3 has 16 residues. V was clipped by 1 base and J by 4 bases, with 15 bases between them. DNA of the CDR3: TGTGCCAGCAGCTTAGGGGTGACACGGATGGCAGATACGCAGTATTTT. It is translated as CASSLGVTRMADTQYF.

V usage is TRBV5-1 and J usage is TRBJ2-1; D perhaps matches TRBD2 (7 bases). V was shortened by 2 bases and J by 4 bases, with 10 bases between the two germline ends. Germline V lookup: CDR1 SGHRS, CDR2 YFSETQ. This CDR3 contains 14 residues. CDR3 nucleotide sequence: TGCGCCAGCAGCTTCGAGGGGGGGTACAATGAGCAGTTCTTC. Residues: CASSFEGGYNEQFF.

This chain connects TRBV6-5 to TRBJ2-7; TRBD1 agrees at 8 bases. Germline V gene data show CDR1 as MNHEY and CDR2 as SVGAGI. This CDR3 is 15 amino acids long. The J segment lost 1 base and the V segment lost 6 bases, leaving 8 bases of the junction unmatched. CDR3 protein: CASSSNRGLSYEQYF. The CDR3 coding sequence is TGTGCCAGCAGCTCAAACAGGGGGTTATCCTACGAGCAGTACTTC.

The chain employs TRBV10-2 and TRBJ2-5, with a possible D match to TRBD1 (5 bases). Germline CDR1 reads WSHSY; CDR2 reads SAAADI. V lost 11 bases, J lost 4 bases, and 17 bases lay in between. The CDR3 is 13 residues long. CDR3 region: CASQRGLGETQYF. The CDR3 nucleotides read TGCGCCTCCCAAAGGGGTTTGGGAGAGACCCAGTACTTC.

V is TRBV28 and J is TRBJ2-4; TRBD1 might be the D (6 bases). V was trimmed by 3 bases and J by 2 bases, leaving 11 bases between them. Germline CDR1 MDHEN, CDR2 SYDVKM. This CDR3 is built from 15 residues. The CDR3 coding sequence is TGTGCCAGCAGTTTTTTTCAGGGGCCCAAAAACATTCAGTACTTC. It is translated as CASSFFQGPKNIQYF.